Listed below are T cell receptor beta chains from one sample, sequenced in a study of human T cells and chemical hapten exposure. TCRdb re-derived calls from the RACE reads in MiXCR, one entry per CDR3 protein. The data hold about 190,000 distinct CDR3 sequences, with around a quarter observed a single time. The input for sequencing was whole blood, taken in connection with sensitization to the hapten diphenylcyclopropenone (DPC). Receptor source: a middle-aged woman with alopecia areata. Some clones in this sample may be carry-over from other donors' samples. Each CDR3 is given with its conserved first and last residue. Each record gives: J gene, clone size, D gene, V gene, CDR3 protein, CDR3 DNA. A D gene is named only where the DNA matches it firmly. Clone size appears in some rows only: once, few, many, or a class for an expanded clone.

J: TRBJ1-4; size: .; D: .; V: TRBV11-2; CDR3: CASRDGNNEKLFF; DNA: TGTGCCAGTAGGGACGGGAATAATGAAAAACTGTTTTTT
J: TRBJ1-1; size: .; D: TRBD1; V: TRBV27; CDR3: CASSLFLDRGRVNTEAFF; DNA: TGTGCCAGCAGTTTATTCCTGGACAGGGGGCGGGTGAACACTGAAGCTTTCTTT
J: TRBJ2-7; size: .; D: TRBD2; V: TRBV20-1; CDR3: CSARDLGMTSGSGHEQYF; DNA: TGCAGTGCTAGAGATTTGGGTATGACTAGCGGGAGTGGCCACGAGCAGTACTTC
J: TRBJ2-5; size: .; D: .; V: TRBV29-1; CDR3: CSVVELKETQYF; DNA: TGCAGCGTTGTCGAACTTAAAGAGACCCAGTACTTC
J: TRBJ2-1; size: .; D: .; V: TRBV4-2; CDR3: CASSQDYPSLYNEQFF; DNA: TGTGCCAGCAGCCAAGACTACCCTTCTTTATACAATGAGCAGTTCTTC
J: TRBJ2-1; size: few; D: TRBD2; V: TRBV6-2/TRBV6-3; CDR3: CASSERGLAGLPSYNEQFF; DNA: TGTGCCAGCAGTGAAAGGGGACTAGCGGGGCTGCCCTCCTACAATGAGCAGTTCTTC
J: TRBJ2-7; size: .; D: TRBD2; V: TRBV7-9; CDR3: CASSLDGRAHEQYF; DNA: TGTGCCAGCAGCTTAGACGGGAGGGCCCACGAGCAGTACTTC
J: TRBJ1-5; size: .; D: .; V: TRBV6-5; CDR3: CASSPVNSNQPQHF; DNA: TGTGCCAGCAGCCCCGTGAATAGCAATCAGCCCCAGCATTTT
J: TRBJ1-1; size: few; D: TRBD1; V: TRBV6-2/TRBV6-3; CDR3: CASSYPLDRGNTEAFF; DNA: TGTGCCAGCAGTTACCCTCTCGACAGGGGGAACACTGAAGCTTTCTTT
J: TRBJ2-5; size: .; D: TRBD1; V: TRBV11-2; CDR3: CASSLRTGWETQYF; DNA: TGTGCCAGCAGCTTAAGGACAGGGTGGGAGACCCAGTACTTC
J: TRBJ1-1; size: .; D: TRBD1; V: TRBV7-9; CDR3: CASSGGQGFTEAFF; DNA: TGTGCCAGCAGCGGGGGACAGGGGTTCACTGAAGCTTTCTTT
J: TRBJ2-1; size: .; D: TRBD2; V: TRBV29-1; CDR3: CSVALAGARNEQFF; DNA: TGCAGCGTTGCGCTAGCGGGAGCGAGAAATGAGCAGTTCTTC
J: TRBJ1-1; size: few; D: .; V: TRBV11-1; CDR3: CASSPFGRGSAFF; DNA: TGTGCCAGCAGCCCCTTTGGGCGGGGTTCGGCTTTCTTT
J: TRBJ2-5; size: many; D: .; V: TRBV29-1; CDR3: CSVYLAETQYF; DNA: TGCAGCGTTTACTTAGCAGAGACCCAGTACTTC
J: TRBJ2-5; size: .; D: .; V: TRBV20-1; CDR3: CSAPDHRSGETQYF; DNA: TGCAGTGCTCCAGATCATAGGTCCGGGGAGACCCAGTACTTC
J: TRBJ2-3; size: few; D: TRBD2; V: TRBV10-3; CDR3: CAITPGGPGTDTQYF; DNA: TGTGCCATCACCCCGGGGGGGCCGGGCACAGATACGCAGTATTTT
J: TRBJ1-2; size: .; D: TRBD1; V: TRBV20-1; CDR3: CSASPGQGADGYTF; DNA: TGCAGTGCATCTCCGGGACAGGGGGCCGATGGCTACACCTTC
J: TRBJ1-3; size: .; D: .; V: TRBV21-1; CDR3: CASSKVGFGEDVGNTIYF; DNA: TGTGCCAGCAGCAAAGTGGGTTTTGGGGAAGACGTCGGAAACACCATATATTTT
J: TRBJ1-4; size: .; D: TRBD1; V: TRBV7-9; CDR3: CASSFDRGRIEKLFF; DNA: TGTGCCAGCAGCTTCGACAGGGGCCGGATTGAAAAACTGTTTTTT
J: TRBJ1-1; size: .; D: TRBD1; V: TRBV4-3; CDR3: CASSHTGAAETEAFF; DNA: TGCGCCAGCAGCCACACAGGGGCCGCGGAGACTGAAGCTTTCTTT
J: TRBJ2-5; size: many; D: .; V: TRBV29-1; CDR3: CSATDLPAETQYF; DNA: TGCAGCGCTACGGACCTCCCAGCAGAGACCCAGTACTTC
J: TRBJ2-1; size: many; D: TRBD2; V: TRBV29-1; CDR3: CSVGYLAAYNEQFF; DNA: TGCAGCGTTGGGTATCTAGCGGCCTACAATGAGCAGTTCTTC
J: TRBJ2-1; size: many; D: .; V: TRBV29-1; CDR3: CSVEGGHGGEQFF; DNA: TGCAGCGTTGAAGGGGGACACGGGGGTGAGCAGTTCTTC
J: TRBJ2-7; size: .; D: .; V: TRBV7-2; CDR3: CASSDPTPSYEQYF; DNA: TGTGCCAGCAGCGACCCGACACCGTCCTACGAGCAGTACTTC
J: TRBJ2-7; size: few; D: TRBD1; V: TRBV25-1; CDR3: CASSEGGTGVYEQYF; DNA: TGTGCCAGCAGTGAAGGGGGGACAGGGGTCTACGAGCAGTACTTC
J: TRBJ2-1; size: .; D: .; V: TRBV6-5; CDR3: CASSYSGLGVNEQFF; DNA: TGTGCCAGCAGTTACTCAGGACTGGGGGTTAATGAGCAGTTCTTC
J: TRBJ2-3; size: few; D: TRBD1; V: TRBV29-1; CDR3: CSVRGSPSTDTQYF; DNA: TGCAGCGTCAGGGGGTCCCCTAGCACAGATACGCAGTATTTT
J: TRBJ1-5; size: few; D: .; V: TRBV28; CDR3: CASSTNSQPQHF; DNA: TGTGCCAGCAGTACGAACAGTCAGCCCCAGCATTTT
J: TRBJ1-2; size: .; D: .; V: TRBV28; CDR3: CASSPSGTLGYTF; DNA: TGTGCCAGCAGTCCCTCCGGGACGCTTGGCTACACCTTC
J: TRBJ2-7; size: .; D: .; V: TRBV5-1; CDR3: CASSPPPPSVEQYF; DNA: TGCGCCAGCAGCCCCCCCCCACCGTCGGTCGAGCAGTACTTC
J: TRBJ2-2; size: .; D: .; V: TRBV15; CDR3: CATSRDLDRYTGELFF; DNA: TGTGCCACCAGCAGAGACTTGGACAGATACACCGGGGAGCTGTTTTTT
J: TRBJ1-2; size: few; D: .; V: TRBV28; CDR3: CASSSNPRTGNGYTF; DNA: TGTGCCAGCAGTTCAAACCCGAGAACAGGGAATGGCTACACCTTC
J: TRBJ2-2; size: .; D: .; V: TRBV7-2; CDR3: CASSALHTGELFF; DNA: TGTGCCAGCAGCGCCCTGCACACCGGGGAGCTGTTTTTT
J: TRBJ1-1; size: .; D: .; V: TRBV4-3; CDR3: CASSQVALMNTEAFF; DNA: TGCGCCAGCAGCCAAGTCGCGTTGATGAACACTGAAGCTTTCTTT
J: TRBJ2-7; size: .; D: TRBD1; V: TRBV7-3; CDR3: CASSLYGQGAGEQYF; DNA: TGTGCCAGCAGCCTCTATGGACAGGGGGCCGGGGAGCAGTACTTC
J: TRBJ2-3; size: .; D: TRBD2; V: TRBV10-3; CDR3: CAIMEGGVGDTQYF; DNA: TGTGCCATCATGGAGGGAGGGGTCGGAGATACGCAGTATTTT
J: TRBJ1-1; size: .; D: .; V: TRBV9; CDR3: CASSVGVQGTTEAFF; DNA: TGTGCCAGCAGCGTAGGCGTACAGGGCACCACTGAAGCTTTCTTT
J: TRBJ2-7; size: .; D: .; V: TRBV28; CDR3: CASLSVGEQYF; DNA: TGTGCCAGTCTCTCGGTTGGCGAGCAGTACTTC
J: TRBJ2-5; size: .; D: TRBD1; V: TRBV29-1; CDR3: CSVGTYRGTKETQYF; DNA: TGCAGCGTCGGCACCTACAGGGGAACCAAAGAGACCCAGTACTTC
J: TRBJ1-2; size: few; D: .; V: TRBV20-1; CDR3: CSARSGGLNYGYTF; DNA: TGCAGTGCTAGGTCTGGCGGGCTTAACTATGGCTACACCTTC
J: TRBJ2-1; size: few; D: TRBD2; V: TRBV5-1; CDR3: CASSLVGTRLAGEGVEQFF; DNA: TGCGCCAGCAGCTTGGTGGGCACCAGACTAGCGGGAGAGGGGGTGGAGCAGTTCTTC
J: TRBJ2-1; size: few; D: TRBD1; V: TRBV10-3; CDR3: CAISPGQGAREQFF; DNA: TGTGCCATCAGCCCGGGACAGGGGGCGCGGGAGCAGTTCTTC
J: TRBJ1-4; size: .; D: .; V: TRBV6-6; CDR3: CASRGGGHNEKLFF; DNA: TGTGCCAGCAGAGGCGGAGGGCATAATGAAAAACTGTTTTTT
J: TRBJ2-7; size: .; D: TRBD2; V: TRBV28; CDR3: CASSVGTSGRTSYEQYF; DNA: TGTGCCAGCAGTGTCGGGACTAGCGGGAGGACGTCCTACGAGCAGTACTTC
J: TRBJ1-1; size: .; D: TRBD1; V: TRBV12-3/TRBV12-4; CDR3: CASRRSGGKGEAFF; DNA: TGTGCCAGCAGGCGATCAGGGGGTAAGGGTGAAGCTTTCTTT
J: TRBJ2-1; size: .; D: .; V: TRBV29-1; CDR3: CSVDLGGLLSYNEQFF; DNA: TGCAGCGTTGACCTCGGAGGACTGCTCTCCTACAATGAGCAGTTCTTC
J: TRBJ2-5; size: .; D: TRBD2; V: TRBV7-2; CDR3: CASSISSGQETQYF; DNA: TGTGCCAGCAGCATTTCTAGCGGTCAAGAGACCCAGTACTTC
J: TRBJ1-2; size: .; D: TRBD1; V: TRBV5-1; CDR3: CASSAGDREGYGYTF; DNA: TGCGCCAGCAGCGCAGGGGACAGGGAAGGATATGGCTACACCTTC
J: TRBJ2-7; size: .; D: .; V: TRBV29-1; CDR3: CSVQKQGAGGRAGYEQYF; DNA: TGCAGCGTACAAAAACAGGGGGCTGGCGGGAGGGCCGGGTACGAGCAGTACTTC
J: TRBJ1-3; size: .; D: .; V: TRBV7-2; CDR3: CASSLEGRQTNTIYF; DNA: TGTGCCAGCAGCTTAGAAGGGCGGCAGACAAACACCATATATTTT
J: TRBJ2-1; size: few; D: .; V: TRBV4-2; CDR3: CASSLWFGGNYEQFF; DNA: TGTGCCAGCAGCCTGTGGTTTGGCGGGAACTATGAGCAGTTCTTC